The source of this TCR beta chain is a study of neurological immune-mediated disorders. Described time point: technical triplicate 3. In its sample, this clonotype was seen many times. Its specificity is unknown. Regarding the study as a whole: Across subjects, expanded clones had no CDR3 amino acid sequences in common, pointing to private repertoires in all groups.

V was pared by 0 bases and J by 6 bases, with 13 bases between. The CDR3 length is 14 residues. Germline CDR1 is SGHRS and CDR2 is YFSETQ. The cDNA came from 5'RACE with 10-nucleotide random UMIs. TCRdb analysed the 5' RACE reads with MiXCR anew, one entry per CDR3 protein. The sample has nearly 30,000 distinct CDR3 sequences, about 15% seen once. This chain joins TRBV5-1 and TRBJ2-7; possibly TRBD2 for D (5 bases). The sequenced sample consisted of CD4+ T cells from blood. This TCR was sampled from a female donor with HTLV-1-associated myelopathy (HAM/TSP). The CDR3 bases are TGCGCCAGCAGCTTGGACGGGATATCGGCCGAGCAGTACTTC. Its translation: CASSLDGISAEQYF.